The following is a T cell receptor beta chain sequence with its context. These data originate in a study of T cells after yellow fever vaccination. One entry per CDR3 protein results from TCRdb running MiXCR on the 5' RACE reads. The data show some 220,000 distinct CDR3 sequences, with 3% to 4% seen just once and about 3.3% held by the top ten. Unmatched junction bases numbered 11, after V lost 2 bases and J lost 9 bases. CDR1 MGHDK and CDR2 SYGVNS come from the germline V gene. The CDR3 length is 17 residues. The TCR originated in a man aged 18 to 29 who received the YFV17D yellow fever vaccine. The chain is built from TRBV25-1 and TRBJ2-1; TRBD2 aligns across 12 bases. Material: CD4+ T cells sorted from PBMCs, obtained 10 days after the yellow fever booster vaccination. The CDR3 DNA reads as TGTGCCAGCAGTGAACTTCCTTCTAGCGGGGGGGCCGGTGAGCAGTTCTTC. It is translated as CASSELPSSGGAGEQFF.